The 30 T cell receptor beta chains listed next were all sequenced from one sample in a study of blood T cell repertoires in COVID-19. Measured with immunoSEQ multiplex PCR; TCRdb has only the in-frame clones, and not every one. The sample lists about 150,000 clones, about 92% occurring once. The sequencing input was peripheral blood. These receptor sequences come from a human donor in a cohort sampled during active COVID-19.

The CDR3 DNA reads as TGCGCCAGCAGTGAGTGGAGGAACTATGGCTACACCTTC. As protein: CASSEWRNYGYTF. This chain joins TRBV10-1 and TRBJ1-2; D ambiguous. Germline CDR1 and CDR2: WNHNN and SYGVQD (reference sequence). Deletions cut 1 base from V and 2 bases from J, with 5 bases between. The CDR3 covers 13 residues.

The chain recombines TRBV29-1 with TRBJ2-7, with 9 bases identical to TRBD1. Germline CDR1 is SQVTM and CDR2 is ANQGSEA. The CDR3 runs 15 residues. With 4 bases clipped from V and 1 base from J, the junction kept 8 bases outside the gene matches. CDR3 coding DNA: TGCAGCGTTGGCCCATCGACAGGGGGGTCCTACGAGCAGTACTTC. It translates to CSVGPSTGGSYEQYF.

The V gene is TRBV11-2, the J gene TRBJ1-2, with 10 bases identical to TRBD1. The J segment lost 1 base and the V segment lost 6 bases, leaving 14 bases of the junction unmatched. The CDR3 runs to 18 residues. CDR1 and CDR2 (germline): SGHAT, FQNNGV. The chain's CDR3 is CASSYRDRGKDFNYGYTF. The CDR3 nucleotides read TGTGCCAGCAGTTACCGGGACAGGGGCAAAGACTTTAACTATGGCTACACCTTC.

This chain links TRBV6-1 with TRBJ2-7; TRBD1 might be the D (6 bases). V dropped 2 bases and J dropped 0 bases, with 11 bases sitting between them. The CDR3 covers 15 residues. From germline, CDR1 is MNHNS and CDR2 SASEGT. The CDR3 loop is CASSELRGSSYEQYF. The CDR3 DNA sequence: TGTGCCAGCAGTGAATTGAGGGGGTCCTCCTACGAGCAGTACTTC.

The chain links TRBV5-6 to TRBJ1-1, with a possible D match to TRBD1 (5 bases). The length of the CDR3 is 15 residues. V lost 2 bases and J 11 bases, leaving 22 bases between the germline ends. Germline loops: CDR1 SGHDT, CDR2 YYEEEE. The CDR3 is CASSFNPTGGVEAFF. CDR3 in DNA: TGTGCCAGCAGCTTTAACCCAACAGGCGGCGTTGAGGCTTTCTTT.

The V gene is TRBV6-2 or TRBV6-3, the J gene TRBJ1-6, with TRBD1 identical over 7 bases. The junction had 7 bases not matched to a gene; V was cut back by 5 bases and J by 9 bases. The V gene's germline CDR1 is MNHEY and CDR2 SVGEGT. This CDR3 region has 14 residues. CDR3 coding DNA: TGTGCCAGCAGTCAAGGACAGGTCGTTTCACCCCTCCACTTT. Its translation is CASSQGQVVSPLHF.

The V call is TRBV9, the J call TRBJ1-5; 11 bases align to TRBD1. The CDR3 totals 16 residues. V shed 4 bases and J 5 bases; nucleotides not matched to a gene: 8. From germline, CDR1 is SGDLS and CDR2 YYNGEE. CDR3 DNA sequence: TGTGCCAGCAGCCCAAGGACAGGGGGCTTCCATCAGCCCCAGCATTTT. Protein: CASSPRTGGFHQPQHF.

The V gene is TRBV20-1, the J gene TRBJ1-4; D perhaps matches TRBD1 (5 bases). V lost 3 bases to trimming and J lost 8 bases, with 13 bases between them. Germline V lookup: CDR1 DFQATT, CDR2 SNEGSKA (reference sequence). CDR3 length: 13 residues. In nucleotides, the CDR3 is TGCAGTGCTAGTTTGACAGTAGGGGAAAAACTGTTTTTT. Amino acids: CSASLTVGEKLFF.

CDR3 sequence (DNA): TGCGCCAGCAGCCAAGGGGGCAGGGGAAGTCGAGCGGAAGGCTACACCTTC. This codes for CASSQGGRGSRAEGYTF. V usage is TRBV4-1 and J usage is TRBJ1-2, with D maybe TRBD1 (6 bases). Germline CDR1 is MGHRA and CDR2 is YSYEKL. Trimming took 1 base from V and 8 from J, leaving 23 bases between them. This CDR3 spans 17 amino acids.

The rearrangement joins TRBV5-1 to TRBJ1-2; maybe TRBD1 (5 bases). Germline CDR1 is SGHRS and CDR2 is YFSETQ. Deletions cut 1 base from V and 7 bases from J, with 14 bases between. CDR3 length equals 14 residues. The CDR3 nucleotides read TGCGCCAGCAGCTTGTTGGAGGGGAAGGGTGGCTACACCTTC. Its translation: CASSLLEGKGGYTF.

The chain uses TRBV11-2 and TRBJ2-2, with D possibly matching TRBD1 (5 bases). Trimming took 1 base from V and 3 from J, leaving 9 bases between them. Germline V gene data show CDR1 as SGHAT and CDR2 as FQNNGV. CDR3 length: 15 amino acids. CDR3 DNA sequence: TGTGCCAGCAGCTTAGGGCCAGGGTACACCGGGGAGCTGTTTTTT. Translation: CASSLGPGYTGELFF.

The V and J genes are TRBV7-7 and TRBJ2-7; TRBD1 matches 7 bases. After removal of 4 bases from V and 1 base from J, the junction contained 7 bases not matched to a gene. Germline lookup yields CDR1 SSHAT and CDR2 FNYEAQ (reference sequence). The CDR3 consists of 15 residues. The CDR3 sequence: CASSYRQGRSYEQYF. In DNA form, the CDR3 reads TGTGCCAGCAGCTATAGACAGGGCAGATCCTACGAGCAGTACTTC.

Comments on this clone: Other DNA sequences from this sample encode an identical CDR3 as well. The chain uses TRBV6-5 and TRBJ2-7; D not certain. Germline CDR1 and CDR2: MNHEY and SVGAGI. The CDR3 sequence is 11 residues long. Trimming removed 6 bases at V and 4 bases at J, with 7 bases between. The CDR3 nucleotides read TGTGCCAGCAGGACTGTATACGAGCAGTACTTC. Translated, it gives CASRTVYEQYF.

The chain has TRBV5-5 and TRBJ1-4; TRBD1 aligns across 7 bases. Germline V lookup: CDR1 SGHKS, CDR2 YYEKEE (reference sequence). This CDR3 is built from 15 residues. V was pared by 4 bases and J by 7 bases, with 10 bases of the junction left unmatched. The CDR3 bases are TGTGCCAGCAGCCAATATACAGGGGTCGGTGAAAAACTGTTTTTT. Translating it yields CASSQYTGVGEKLFF.

The chain couples TRBV7-8 to TRBJ2-1; D not certain. V dropped 0 bases and J dropped 1 base, with 13 bases sitting between them. CDR3 size: 17 residues. CDR1 SGHVS and CDR2 FQNEAQ come from the germline V gene. CDR3 region: CASSLAVVLSSYNEQFF. The CDR3 DNA follows: TGTGCCAGCAGCTTAGCGGTTGTCCTTAGTTCCTACAATGAGCAGTTCTTC. Full variable domain (outside the CDR3, taken from reference TRBV7-8 and TRBJ2-1): GAGVSQSPRYKVAKRGQDVALRCDPISGHVSLFWYQQALGQGPEFLTYFQNEAQLDKSGLPSDRFFAERPEGSVSTLKIQRTQQEDSAVYLCASSLAVVLSSYNEQFFGPGTRLTVL.

The rearrangement links TRBV18 to TRBJ1-1, with D perhaps matching TRBD1 (6 bases). Per germline, CDR1 KGHSH and CDR2 LQKENI. The CDR3 is 14 residues long. V was clipped by 3 bases and J by 4 bases, with 12 bases between them. The CDR3 DNA reads TGTGCCAGCTCACCTTCAGGGGATACCACTGAAGCTTTCTTT. Translating gives CASSPSGDTTEAFF.

Only a few counts were recorded for this clone. The rearrangement links TRBV5-4 to TRBJ1-4; D is perhaps TRBD1 (6 bases). Trimming took off 4 bases at V and 8 bases at J, with 15 bases between the two ends. Per the germline V gene, CDR1 is SGHNT and CDR2 is YYREEE (reference sequence). The CDR3 is 14 residues long. This CDR3 is CASSRTRGDEKLFF. For the CDR3, the DNA is TGTGCCAGCAGCCGTACCAGGGGAGACGAAAAACTGTTTTTT.

The rearrangement joins TRBV24-1 to TRBJ2-1, with 9 bases fitting TRBD1. This CDR3 region has 15 residues. CDR1 and CDR2 from the germline V gene are KGHDR and SFDVKD. The V gene end was trimmed by 3 bases and the J gene end by 5 bases; junction bases not matched to a gene: 4. As DNA, the CDR3 is TGTGCCACCAGTGATCCCCGGACAGGGGACAATGAGCAGTTCTTC. Amino acid sequence: CATSDPRTGDNEQFF.

Ten or more counts support this clone. This chain links TRBV7-2 with TRBJ2-3; D is perhaps TRBD2 (6 bases). V lost 2 bases, J lost 2 bases, and 11 bases lay in between. This CDR3 contains 15 residues. Germline-derived CDR1 and CDR2 are SGHTA and FQGNSA. The CDR3 here is CASSLRREDTDTQYF. The CDR3 DNA follows: TGTGCCAGCAGCTTACGGCGGGAAGACACAGATACGCAGTATTTT.

The rearrangement uses TRBV2 and TRBJ2-1; TRBD2 matches at 13 bases. CDR1 and CDR2 (germline): SNHLY, FYNNEI. V dropped 7 bases and J dropped 2; count of bases not matched to a gene: 2. The CDR3 covers 15 residues. The CDR3 DNA is TGTGCCAGCAAGGGACTAGCGGGGCCCTACAATGAGCAGTTCTTC. Translation gives CASKGLAGPYNEQFF.

This chain joins TRBV9 and TRBJ1-6; weak D call: TRBD1 (5 bases). Trimming pared 4 bases from V and 4 bases from J, leaving 15 bases between. Per the germline V gene, CDR1 is SGDLS and CDR2 is YYNGEE. This CDR3 region has 16 residues. The CDR3: CASSPRQQLYNSPLHF. For the CDR3, the DNA is TGTGCCAGCAGCCCCAGACAGCAACTGTATAATTCACCCCTCCACTTT.

The CDR3 DNA follows: TGTGCCAGCAGTATCTCCGGGACAGGGTCCTCCTACGAGCAGTACTTC. This gives the protein CASSISGTGSSYEQYF. The rearrangement joins TRBV6-6 to TRBJ2-7; TRBD1 matches 9 bases. Germline-derived CDR1 and CDR2 are MNHNY and SVGAGI (reference sequence). V lost 5 bases, J lost 0 bases, and 8 bases stayed unmatched. This CDR3 has 16 amino acids.

This chain links TRBV4-1 with TRBJ2-7; 8 bases are a match to TRBD2. Germline V lookup: CDR1 MGHRA, CDR2 YSYEKL. J lost 2 bases, V lost 4 bases, and 7 bases had no gene match. The CDR3 has 15 residues. CDR3 coding DNA: TGCGCCAGCAGCCGCCAACTAGCGGCCCCCTACGAGCAGTACTTC. It translates to CASSRQLAAPYEQYF.

The table lists this clone with a count of one. This chain connects TRBV6-5 to TRBJ1-1, with D unclear. Trimming pared 2 bases from V and 7 bases from J, leaving 11 bases between. CDR1 is MNHEY and CDR2 is SVGAGI in the germline V gene. The CDR3 sequence is 13 residues long. As DNA, the CDR3 is TGTGCCAGCAGTTACGGAGACGGTAGTGAAGCTTTCTTT. Amino acid sequence: CASSYGDGSEAFF.

V gene TRBV30 combines with J gene TRBJ2-7, with 12 bases fitting TRBD1. The CDR3 has 15 residues. Germline V gene data show CDR1 as GTSNPN and CDR2 as SVGIG (reference sequence). Losses at the gene ends were 5 bases for V and 3 bases for J; bases not matched to a gene: 8. CDR3 loop: CAWGSGQGALYEQYF. CDR3 in DNA: TGTGCCTGGGGTTCGGGACAGGGGGCACTCTACGAGCAGTACTTC.

This chain uses TRBV27 with TRBJ1-2; D is undetermined. The CDR3 spans 13 residues. Germline CDR1 is MNHEY and CDR2 is SMNVEV (reference sequence). V lost 5 bases to trimming and J lost 7 bases, with 14 bases between them. CDR3 in DNA: TGTGCCAGCAGTCTGATGAACGGGTCTGGCTACACCTTC. Encoded protein: CASSLMNGSGYTF.

This clone was seen only a few times. The sample carries other DNA sequences with the same CDR3. The CDR3 is CASSQEAGDTEAFF. CDR3 sequence (DNA): TGTGCCAGCAGCCAAGAAGCAGGGGACACTGAAGCTTTCTTT. The genes are TRBV4-2 and TRBJ1-1, with a possible D match to TRBD1 (6 bases). Germline CDR1 reads LGHNA; CDR2 reads YNFKEQ. This CDR3 comprises 14 residues. V was clipped by 0 bases and J by 3 bases, with 8 bases between them.

The J gene is TRBJ2-7, the V gene TRBV5-1, with 8 bases fitting TRBD1. CDR1 is SGHRS and CDR2 is YFSETQ in the germline V gene. The CDR3 runs to 12 residues. The ends lost 4 bases at V and 9 bases at J; junction bases unmatched: 6. CDR3 in amino acids: CASSPSGTGQYF. Written as DNA, the CDR3 is TGCGCCAGCAGCCCATCCGGGACAGGGCAGTACTTC.

The V and J genes are TRBV4-2 and TRBJ2-3, with 7 bases fitting TRBD2. The trim removed 2 bases at V and 6 bases at J, leaving 20 bases unmatched. CDR3 size: 19 residues. Germline values: CDR1 LGHNA, CDR2 YNFKEQ. The CDR3 sequence: CASSQQTAPGGTVRDTQYF. CDR3 bases: TGTGCCAGCAGCCAACAAACCGCGCCGGGGGGAACGGTAAGGGATACGCAGTATTTT.

V usage is TRBV3-1 (or the pseudogene TRBV3-2) and J usage is TRBJ2-7, with 10 bases aligning to TRBD2. Germline CDR1 reads LGHDT; CDR2 reads YNNKEL (reference sequence). The CDR3 length is 15 residues. The J segment lost 5 bases and the V segment lost 0 bases, leaving 4 bases of the junction unmatched. The CDR3 nucleotides are TGTGCCAGCAGCCAAGAGTTAGCGGGGGGACACGAGCAGTACTTC. Protein: CASSQELAGGHEQYF.